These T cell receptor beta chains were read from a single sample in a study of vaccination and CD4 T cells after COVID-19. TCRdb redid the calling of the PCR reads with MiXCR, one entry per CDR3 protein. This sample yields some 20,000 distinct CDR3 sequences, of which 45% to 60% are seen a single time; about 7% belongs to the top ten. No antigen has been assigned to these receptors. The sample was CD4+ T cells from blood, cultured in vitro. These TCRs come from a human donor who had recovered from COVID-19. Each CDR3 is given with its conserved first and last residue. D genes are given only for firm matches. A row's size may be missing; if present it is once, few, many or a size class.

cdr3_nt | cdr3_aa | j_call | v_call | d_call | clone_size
TGCGCCAGCAGCCAGGGGCCTAGCGGGAGTGGCGGTGAGCAGTTCTTC | CASSQGPSGSGGEQFF | TRBJ2-1 | TRBV5-1 | TRBD2 | -
TGCAGTGCGTCGACCCCCATGAACACTGAAGCTTTCTTT | CSASTPMNTEAFF | TRBJ1-1 | TRBV20-1 | - | -
TGTGCCATCAGTGTCACCGGGGAGCTGTTTTTT | CAISVTGELFF | TRBJ2-2 | TRBV6-1 | - | -
TGTGCCAGCACCCGGACGGTGAACACTGAAGCTTTCTTT | CASTRTVNTEAFF | TRBJ1-1 | TRBV6-1 | - | few
TGTGCCAGTAGTCACGGTCCGGCAGATATAGTGGGCAATCAGCCCCAGCATTTT | CASSHGPADIVGNQPQHF | TRBJ1-5 | TRBV19 | - | -
TGTGCCAGCAGCTCCGGGACAGGGCCTCAGCCCCAGCATTTT | CASSSGTGPQPQHF | TRBJ1-5 | TRBV7-6 | TRBD1 | -
TGCAGTGCTTCTACGGGACAGGGGGCGCGGGAGCAGTACTTC | CSASTGQGAREQYF | TRBJ2-7 | TRBV20-1 | TRBD1 | medium-sized
TGTGCCAGCAGCTTGGGGGGTAGGGGATCCCAGCCCCAGCATTTT | CASSLGGRGSQPQHF | TRBJ1-5 | TRBV5-6 | - | -
TGTGCCAGCAGCCCGGGGGCGGGGGAGACCCAGTACTTC | CASSPGAGETQYF | TRBJ2-5 | TRBV11-2 | - | -
TGTGCCAGCAGCACGGTAGCGGGAGAGGTAGATACGCAGTATTTT | CASSTVAGEVDTQYF | TRBJ2-3 | TRBV7-3 | TRBD2 | -
TGTGCCAGTACCCAGACTAGCGGGAGGTTGAATACGCAGTATTTT | CASTQTSGRLNTQYF | TRBJ2-3 | TRBV19 | TRBD2 | -
TGCAGTGCTATCGGCGGGGATAGCAATCAGCCCCAGCATTTT | CSAIGGDSNQPQHF | TRBJ1-5 | TRBV20-1 | - | few
TGTGCCTGGAGTGTAAAGGGGGGGGGCAATCTGGCTGAAGCTTTCTTT | CAWSVKGGGNLAEAFF | TRBJ1-1 | TRBV30 | - | -
TGTGCCAGCAGTTCCCGGGACAGGACCTTAACTAGCACAGATACGCAGTATTTT | CASSSRDRTLTSTDTQYF | TRBJ2-3 | TRBV6-5 | TRBD1 | -
TGTGCCAGTAGTGGGACTAGCGGGGCCCCAGATACGCAGTATTTT | CASSGTSGAPDTQYF | TRBJ2-3 | TRBV19 | TRBD2 | -
TGTGCCAGCAGCTTAGATCGCTGGGGTTCTTTTAGCACCGGGGAGCTGTTTTTT | CASSLDRWGSFSTGELFF | TRBJ2-2 | TRBV11-3 | - | few
TGTGCCAGCAGTTCGGGACTCAACTATGGCTACACCTTC | CASSSGLNYGYTF | TRBJ1-2 | TRBV7-2 | - | -
TGTGCCAGCAGCCTTCGCGAATGGGGGCCGAACACCATATATTTT | CASSLREWGPNTIYF | TRBJ1-3 | TRBV14 | - | -
TGTGCCTGGAGTGTCGGCGGGCAGAATCAGCCCCAGCATTTT | CAWSVGGQNQPQHF | TRBJ1-5 | TRBV30 | - | -
TGTGCCTGGAGCGCATCGACAACAAATCAGCCCCAGCATTTT | CAWSASTTNQPQHF | TRBJ1-5 | TRBV30 | - | -
TGTGCCAGCAGTCCTCTTTGGCGGGAGGAAACAGATACGCAGTATTTT | CASSPLWREETDTQYF | TRBJ2-3 | TRBV12-3/TRBV12-4 | TRBD2 | -
TGTGCCAGCAGTAGGCTACAGGGTAACACTGAAGCTTTCTTT | CASSRLQGNTEAFF | TRBJ1-1 | TRBV6-1 | - | few
TGTGCTAGCAGCCCGTCCGGGACTAGCGGGTTAAATGAGCAGTTCTTC | CASSPSGTSGLNEQFF | TRBJ2-1 | TRBV7-7 | TRBD2 | once
TGCAGTGGTATCCCCCGGACAGGGAATGGCTACACCTTC | CSGIPRTGNGYTF | TRBJ1-2 | TRBV20-1 | TRBD1 | few